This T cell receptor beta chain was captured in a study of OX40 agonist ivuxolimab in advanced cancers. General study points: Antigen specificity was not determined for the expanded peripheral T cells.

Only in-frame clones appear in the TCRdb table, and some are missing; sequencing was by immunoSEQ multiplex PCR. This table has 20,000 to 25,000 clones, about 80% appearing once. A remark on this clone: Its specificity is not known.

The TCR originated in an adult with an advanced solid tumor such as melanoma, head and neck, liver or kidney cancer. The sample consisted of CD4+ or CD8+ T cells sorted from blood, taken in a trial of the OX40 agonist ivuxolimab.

CDR3 in DNA: TGTGCCATCAGTGATGGTCGACCTCGCACAGATACGCAGTATTTT. Its protein product is CAISDGRPRTDTQYF. The rearrangement links TRBV10-3 to TRBJ2-3; D is ambiguous. The germline V gene has CDR1 ENHRY and CDR2 SYGVKD. CDR3 size: 15 residues. Between the trimmed V and J ends, which lost 3 bases and 1 base, there was a span of 11 bases.